This entry lists 15 T cell receptor beta chains sequenced from one sample in a study of T-cell reconstitution after alpha-beta-depleted transplantation in children. Unique molecular identifiers tagged the TCRbeta library. MiXCR, applied by TCRdb to the PCR reads, yields one record per CDR3 protein. The sample has some 600,000 distinct CDR3 sequences, 13% seen once; the top ten hold about 2%. The sequenced sample was PBMCs, mostly from graft donor cells, obtained 360 days after TCRalphabeta/CD19-depleted stem cell transplant. These receptors all stem from a male patient aged 10 to 17 who had a stem cell transplant for acute myeloid leukemia, so the T cells may come from the graft donor.

The table lists this clonotype with a few counts. This chain links TRBV28 with TRBJ1-5, with a tentative D call TRBD1 (5 bases). Trimming removed 3 bases from V and 0 bases from J, with 21 bases in between. In germline, CDR1 is MDHEN, CDR2 SYDVKM. This CDR3 contains 19 residues. CDR3 sequence: CASSFKRGLRGNSNQPQHF. CDR3 DNA: TGTGCCAGCAGTTTTAAAAGGGGCCTCAGAGGTAATAGCAATCAGCCCCAGCATTTT.

In its sample, this clonotype was seen many times. The chain employs TRBV28 and TRBJ2-6; D not resolved. Germline lookup yields CDR1 MDHEN and CDR2 SYDVKM. There are 15 residues in the CDR3. Trimming took off 6 bases at V and 0 bases at J, with 9 bases between the two ends. The CDR3 DNA is TGTGCCAGCAGCCCCTCGAGCTCTGGGGCCAACGTCCTGACTTTC. Protein: CASSPSSSGANVLTF.

This clonotype was observed a few times. This chain joins TRBV7-9 and TRBJ1-2; no reliable D call. Trimming shortened V by 5 bases and J by 4 bases, and 14 bases separated the two germline ends. This CDR3 has 14 residues. CDR1 and CDR2 (germline): SEHNR, FQNEAQ (reference sequence). DNA for the CDR3: TGTGCCAGCAGCCCGCCCGGGCCCAGCTATGGCTACACCTTC. Its protein product is CASSPPGPSYGYTF. The full variable domain, rest sourced from reference TRBV7-9 and TRBJ1-2, is DTGVSQNPRHKITKRGQNVTFRCDPISEHNRLYWYRQTLGQGPEFLTYFQNEAQLEKSRLLSDRFSAERPKGSFSTLEIQRTEQGDSAMYLCASSPPGPSYGYTFGSGTRLTVV.

This clonotype was recorded a few times. The chain joins TRBV7-2 to TRBJ1-1; D not certain. The CDR3 loop spans 15 amino acids. The germline V gene encodes CDR1 SGHTA and CDR2 FQGNSA. The V and J ends lost 1 base and 0 bases respectively, with 9 bases between them. The CDR3 nucleotides read TGTGCCAGCAGCTTAGGGCCGGGTATGAACACTGAAGCTTTCTTT. Encoded protein: CASSLGPGMNTEAFF. Filled out from reference TRBV7-2 and TRBJ1-1, the complete variable domain reads GAGVSQSPSNKVTEKGKDVELRCDPISGHTALYWYRQSLGQGLEFLIYFQGNSAPDKSGLPSDRFSAERTGGSVSTLTIQRTQQEDSAVYLCASSLGPGMNTEAFFGQGTRLTVV.

The rearrangement joins TRBV27 to TRBJ1-2; D perhaps matches TRBD1 (5 bases). Trimming stripped 4 bases from V and 6 bases from J, with 18 bases between. The CDR3 runs to 15 residues. Germline V gives CDR1 MNHEY, CDR2 SMNVEV (reference sequence). The CDR3 is CASSYQGAPVHGYTF. The CDR3 nucleotides read TGTGCCAGCAGTTACCAAGGGGCCCCCGTCCATGGCTACACCTTC.

This clonotype was detected a few times. The V and J genes are TRBV19 and TRBJ2-1, with a possible D match to TRBD2 (5 bases). CDR3 length: 17 amino acids. Germline V gene data show CDR1 as LNHDA and CDR2 as SQIVND (reference sequence). V was shortened by 7 bases and J by 6 bases, with 25 bases between the two germline ends. The CDR3 DNA reads as TGTGCCAGTATCCCTAGAAACGGAACTAGGCGGTCCAATGAGCAGTTCTTC. Residues: CASIPRNGTRRSNEQFF.

The V call is TRBV29-1, the J call TRBJ1-4, with TRBD1 as a possible D gene (5 bases). V was trimmed by 4 bases and J by 8 bases, leaving 17 bases between them. The CDR3 is 14 residues long. Germline CDR1 SQVTM, CDR2 ANQGSEA. The CDR3 here is CSVVRPGSEEKLFF. CDR3 coding DNA: TGCAGCGTTGTAAGACCAGGGTCGGAGGAAAAACTGTTTTTT.

This clonotype appeared many times. This chain uses TRBV15 with TRBJ1-1, with D maybe TRBD1 (5 bases). The V end lost 0 bases, the J end lost 5 bases, and 13 bases lay between the germline ends. The CDR3 runs 15 residues. The germline V gene encodes CDR1 LNHNV and CDR2 YYDKDF (reference sequence). In nucleotides, the CDR3 is TGTGCCACCAGCAGAGAGAGGGGCGAGTGGACTGAAGCTTTCTTT. Protein sequence: CATSRERGEWTEAFF.

J is TRBJ2-1 and V is TRBV28; 8 bases map to TRBD2. CDR1 is MDHEN and CDR2 is SYDVKM in the germline V gene. The junction had 5 bases not matched to a gene; V was cut back by 1 base and J by 0 bases. There are 17 residues in the CDR3. The chain's CDR3 is CASSLFSGESSYNEQFF. The CDR3 region has the DNA TGTGCCAGCAGTTTATTTAGCGGGGAAAGCTCCTACAATGAGCAGTTCTTC.

This clonotype was detected ten times or more. The chain is built from TRBV11-2 and TRBJ2-7; TRBD2 aligns across 9 bases. The J segment lost 3 bases and the V segment lost 4 bases, leaving 7 bases of the junction unmatched. The CDR3 sequence is 15 residues long. Germline V gene sequence: CDR1 SGHAT, CDR2 FQNNGV. The CDR3 here is CASSSRDSGSYEQYF. In DNA form, the CDR3 reads TGTGCCAGCAGCTCCCGTGATAGCGGGAGCTACGAGCAGTACTTC.

This clonotype has ten or more counts. V gene TRBV19 combines with J gene TRBJ2-3, with unresolved D. Per germline, CDR1 LNHDA and CDR2 SQIVND (reference sequence). Trimming took 3 bases from V and 5 from J, leaving 6 bases between them. The length of the CDR3 is 12 residues. The CDR3 region is CASSISIDTQYF. CDR3 coding DNA: TGTGCCAGTAGTATCTCCATAGATACGCAGTATTTT.

This clonotype was picked up many times. The chain combines TRBV20-1 with TRBJ2-7; D unclear. The V end lost 2 bases, the J end lost 5 bases, and 7 bases lay between the germline ends. CDR1 is DFQATT and CDR2 is SNEGSKA in the germline V gene (reference sequence). The CDR3 runs 11 residues. The CDR3 here is CSARRLNEQYF. DNA for the CDR3: TGCAGTGCTAGACGGCTGAACGAGCAGTACTTC.

This clonotype was observed many times. J is TRBJ2-1 and V is TRBV20-1; 9 bases are shared with TRBD2. The ends lost 6 bases at V and 3 bases at J; junction bases unmatched: 21. Germline loops: CDR1 DFQATT, CDR2 SNEGSKA (reference sequence). CDR3 length: 19 amino acids. The CDR3 nucleotides are TGCAGTGCAGCGGGGGGTAGCGGGAGAGGGTTGAGGGGCTACAATGAGCAGTTCTTC. Protein sequence: CSAAGGSGRGLRGYNEQFF.

The sample holds many counts of this clonotype. The chain couples TRBV6-5 to TRBJ1-6, with D unresolved. The CDR3 is 17 residues long. Trimming shortened V by 7 bases and J by 5 bases, and 21 bases separated the two germline ends. From germline, CDR1 is MNHEY and CDR2 SVGAGI. The chain's CDR3 is CASTPLRSNRDNSPLHF. The DNA for the CDR3 is TGTGCCAGCACCCCTTTACGTAGCAACAGAGATAATTCACCCCTCCACTTT.

This clonotype was detected a few times. The rearrangement links TRBV11-2 to TRBJ2-3; D could derive from TRBD1 or TRBD2 (5 bases each). Trimming removed 3 bases from V and 2 bases from J, with 12 bases in between. This CDR3 is 15 amino acids long. Germline V CDR1 and CDR2: SGHAT, FQNNGV. The CDR3 coding sequence is TGTGCCAGCAGCTTGGAGAGGGGACCCACAGATACGCAGTATTTT. Translation gives CASSLERGPTDTQYF.